The 7 T cell receptor beta chains below come from one sample, sequenced in a study of blood T cells in healthy people across ages. Combining a sample-barcoded 5' primer with a J-beta primer mix, a second PCR ran for roughly 6 to 11 cycles. TCRdb reanalysed the 5' RACE reads using MiXCR and keeps one entry per CDR3 protein. The repertoire holds more than 750,000 distinct CDR3 sequences, with about 29% as singletons. Another study also made use of these data, one on T cells of mothers and their children.

Source material: blood. The receptor source for this set is a woman aged 40 to 50 in good health.

Of note for this clonotype: This may arise from a read error, as a much more abundant clone is one base away. This chain joins TRBV6-5 and TRBJ2-1, with D perhaps matching TRBD1 (6 bases). Germline V CDR1 and CDR2: MNHEY, SVGAGI. Trimming took 6 bases from V and 10 from J, leaving 22 bases between them. The CDR3 runs to 15 residues. Written as DNA, the CDR3 is TGTGCCAGCAGCCGCGGCAGGGGATTATCCTACGAGCAGTTCTTC. It yields the protein CASSRGRGLSYEQFF.

This clonotype was observed a few times. J is TRBJ1-2 and V is TRBV24-1; D is undetermined. The length of the CDR3 is 13 residues. The V and J ends lost 4 bases and 5 bases respectively, with 10 bases between them. CDR1 is KGHDR and CDR2 is SFDVKD in the germline V gene. The CDR3 DNA reads TGTGCCACCAGTGAGGCACAATGGTATGGCTACACCTTC. It codes for CATSEAQWYGYTF.

The chain couples TRBV27 to TRBJ2-3; perhaps TRBD2 as D (6 bases). From germline, CDR1 is MNHEY and CDR2 SMNVEV (reference sequence). V was shortened by 2 bases and J by 3 bases, with 12 bases between the two germline ends. The CDR3 runs to 15 residues. CDR3 sequence (DNA): TGTGCCAGCAGTTTAGTCCGGGGGAGGACAGATACGCAGTATTTT. Amino acid sequence: CASSLVRGRTDTQYF.

The V call is TRBV7-9, the J call TRBJ1-4; 9 bases align to TRBD1. CDR3 size: 15 residues. Germline V gives CDR1 SEHNR, CDR2 FQNEAQ (reference sequence). J was trimmed by 7 bases and V by 5 bases; bases with no gene match: 8. For the CDR3, the DNA is TGTGCCAGCAGCCACTACCGGGACAGGGCTGAAAAACTGTTTTTT. This translates into CASSHYRDRAEKLFF.

This chain joins TRBV27 and TRBJ1-6; 7 bases are shared with TRBD1. The ends lost 2 bases at V and 4 bases at J; junction bases unmatched: 5. This CDR3 has 16 amino acids. Germline CDR1 reads MNHEY; CDR2 reads SMNVEV (reference sequence). The CDR3 protein is CASSLGRDSYNSPLHF. CDR3 bases: TGTGCCAGCAGTTTAGGGCGGGACAGTTATAATTCACCCCTCCACTTT.

A few counts support this clonotype. The chain carries TRBV9 and TRBJ2-1; TRBD2 aligns across 13 bases. Germline values: CDR1 SGDLS, CDR2 YYNGEE. This CDR3 has 17 amino acids. Trimming took 0 bases from V and 6 from J; bases not matched to a gene: 6. The CDR3 region is CASSVASTSGGFNEQFF. The CDR3 bases are TGTGCCAGCAGCGTAGCATCGACTAGCGGGGGGTTCAATGAGCAGTTCTTC.

As for this clonotype: A much larger clone is a single base away; this may be a read error. The chain employs TRBV12-3 or TRBV12-4 and TRBJ1-1; no firm D call. The ends were cut back, 4 bases at V and 3 bases at J, with 6 bases in the middle. The CDR3 length is 12 residues. The CDR3 bases are TGTGCCAGCAGTTACAGCTACACTGAAGCTTTCTTT. Translated, it gives CASSYSYTEAFF.